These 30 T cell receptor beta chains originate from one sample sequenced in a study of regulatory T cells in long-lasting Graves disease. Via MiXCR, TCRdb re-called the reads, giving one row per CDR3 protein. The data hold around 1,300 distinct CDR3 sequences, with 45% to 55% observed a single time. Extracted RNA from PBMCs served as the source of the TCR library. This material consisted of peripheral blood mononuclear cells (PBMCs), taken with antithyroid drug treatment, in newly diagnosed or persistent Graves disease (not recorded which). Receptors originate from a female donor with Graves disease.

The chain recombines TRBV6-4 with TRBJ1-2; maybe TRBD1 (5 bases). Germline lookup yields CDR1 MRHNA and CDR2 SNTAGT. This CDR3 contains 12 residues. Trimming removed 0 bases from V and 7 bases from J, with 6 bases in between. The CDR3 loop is CASSDSGLGYTF. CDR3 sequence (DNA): TGTGCCAGCAGTGACTCGGGACTTGGCTACACCTTC.

The CDR3, as DNA: TGCGCCAGCAGCCAAGAAAGATCGCAACGTAGGACTGAAGCTTTCTTT. Translated, it gives CASSQERSQRRTEAFF. This chain links TRBV4-1 with TRBJ1-1; D is unclear. Per the germline V gene, CDR1 is MGHRA and CDR2 is YSYEKL. V lost 0 bases and J lost 5, with 16 bases in between. The CDR3 contains 16 residues.

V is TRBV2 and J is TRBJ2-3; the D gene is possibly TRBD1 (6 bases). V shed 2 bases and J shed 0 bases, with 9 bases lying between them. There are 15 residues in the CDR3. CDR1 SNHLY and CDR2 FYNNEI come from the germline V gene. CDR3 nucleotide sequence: TGTGCCAGCAGTGAAACAGGGTCTAGCACAGATACGCAGTATTTT. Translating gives CASSETGSSTDTQYF.

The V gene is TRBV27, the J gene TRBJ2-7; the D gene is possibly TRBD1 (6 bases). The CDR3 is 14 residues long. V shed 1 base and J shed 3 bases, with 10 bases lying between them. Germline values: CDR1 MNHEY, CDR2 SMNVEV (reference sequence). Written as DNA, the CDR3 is TGTGCCAGCAGTTTATTCGGGACAAACTACGAGCAGTACTTC. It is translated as CASSLFGTNYEQYF.

The CDR3 region has the DNA TGTGCCAGCAGCCGCGTCGAGGGACCACTCAGGCAGCCCCAGCATTTT. Its translation is CASSRVEGPLRQPQHF. The chain is built from TRBV7-9 and TRBJ1-5, with a tentative D call TRBD1 (5 bases). The CDR3 consists of 16 residues. Germline loops: CDR1 SEHNR, CDR2 FQNEAQ (reference sequence). Deletions cut 5 bases from V and 7 bases from J, with 21 bases between.

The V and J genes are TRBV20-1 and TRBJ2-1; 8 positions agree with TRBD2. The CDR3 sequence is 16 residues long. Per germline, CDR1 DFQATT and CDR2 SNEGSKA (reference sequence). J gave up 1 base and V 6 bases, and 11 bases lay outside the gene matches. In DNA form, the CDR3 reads TGCAGTGCAATCCAAGGAGCGGGAGTTTCCTACAATGAGCAGTTCTTC. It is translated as CSAIQGAGVSYNEQFF.

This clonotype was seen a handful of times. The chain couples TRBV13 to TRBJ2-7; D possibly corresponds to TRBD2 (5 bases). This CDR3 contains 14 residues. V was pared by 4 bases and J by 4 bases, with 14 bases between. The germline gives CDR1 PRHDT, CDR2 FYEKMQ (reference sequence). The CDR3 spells CASSSLTGSYEQYF. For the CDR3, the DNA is TGTGCCAGCAGCTCCTTGACGGGGTCGTACGAGCAGTACTTC.

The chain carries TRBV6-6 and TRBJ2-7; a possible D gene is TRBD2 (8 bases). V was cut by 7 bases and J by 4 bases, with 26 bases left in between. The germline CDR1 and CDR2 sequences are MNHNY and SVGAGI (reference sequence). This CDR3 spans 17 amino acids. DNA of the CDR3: TGTGCCAGCATCGGAACACAGGGGAGCGGGAGAACGTACGAGCAGTACTTC. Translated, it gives CASIGTQGSGRTYEQYF.

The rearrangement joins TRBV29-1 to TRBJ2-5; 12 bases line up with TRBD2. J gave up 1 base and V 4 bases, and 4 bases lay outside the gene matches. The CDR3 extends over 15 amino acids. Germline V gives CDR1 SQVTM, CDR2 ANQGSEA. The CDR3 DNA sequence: TGCAGCGTTGGGACTAGCGGGATACCCCAAGAGACCCAGTACTTC. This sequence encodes CSVGTSGIPQETQYF.

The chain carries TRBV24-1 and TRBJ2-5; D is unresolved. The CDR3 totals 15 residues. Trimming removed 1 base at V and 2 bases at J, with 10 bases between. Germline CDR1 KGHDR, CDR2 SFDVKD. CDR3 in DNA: TGTGCCACCAGTGATTTATCCCAGGATCAAGAGACCCAGTACTTC. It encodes CATSDLSQDQETQYF.

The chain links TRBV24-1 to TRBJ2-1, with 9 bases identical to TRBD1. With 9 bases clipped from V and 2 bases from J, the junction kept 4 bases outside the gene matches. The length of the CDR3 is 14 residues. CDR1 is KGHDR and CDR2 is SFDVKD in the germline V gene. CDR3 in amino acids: CATGRTGAYNEQFF. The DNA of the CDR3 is TGTGCCACCGGTAGGACAGGGGCCTACAATGAGCAGTTCTTC.

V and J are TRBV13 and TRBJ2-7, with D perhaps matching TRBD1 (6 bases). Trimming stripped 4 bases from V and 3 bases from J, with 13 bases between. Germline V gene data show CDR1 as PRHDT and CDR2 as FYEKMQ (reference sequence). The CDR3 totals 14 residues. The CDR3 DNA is TGTGCCAGCAGCTCTGGGGGCGACCGCTACGAGCAGTACTTC. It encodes CASSSGGDRYEQYF.

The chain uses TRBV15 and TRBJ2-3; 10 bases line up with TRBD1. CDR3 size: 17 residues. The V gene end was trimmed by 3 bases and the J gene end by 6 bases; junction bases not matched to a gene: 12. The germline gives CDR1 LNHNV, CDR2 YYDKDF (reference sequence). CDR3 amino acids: CATSSGTGTGDDDTQYF. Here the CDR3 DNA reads TGTGCCACCAGCAGCGGCACGGGGACAGGGGACGACGATACGCAGTATTTT.

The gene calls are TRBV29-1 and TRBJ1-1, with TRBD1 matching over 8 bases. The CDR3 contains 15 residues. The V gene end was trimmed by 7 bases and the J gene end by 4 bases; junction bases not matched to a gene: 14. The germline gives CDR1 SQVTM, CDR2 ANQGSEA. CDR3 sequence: CSGRSGQGGFTEAFF. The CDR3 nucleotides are TGCAGCGGCCGCTCCGGACAGGGCGGTTTCACTGAAGCTTTCTTT.

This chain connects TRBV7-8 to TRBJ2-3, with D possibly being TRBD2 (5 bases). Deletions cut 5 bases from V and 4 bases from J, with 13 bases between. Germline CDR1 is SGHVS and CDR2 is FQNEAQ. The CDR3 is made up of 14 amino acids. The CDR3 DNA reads TGTGCCAGCAGCCTCCAGCGAGGGTCAGATACGCAGTATTTT. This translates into CASSLQRGSDTQYF. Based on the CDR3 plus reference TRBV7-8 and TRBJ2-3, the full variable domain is GAGVSQSPRYKVAKRGQDVALRCDPISGHVSLFWYQQALGQGPEFLTYFQNEAQLDKSGLPSDRFFAERPEGSVSTLKIQRTQQEDSAVYLCASSLQRGSDTQYFGPGTRLTVL.

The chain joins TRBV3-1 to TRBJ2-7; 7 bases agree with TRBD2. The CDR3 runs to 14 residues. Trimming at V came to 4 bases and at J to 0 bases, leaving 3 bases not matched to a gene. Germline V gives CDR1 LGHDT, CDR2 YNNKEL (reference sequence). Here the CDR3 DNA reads TGTGCCAGCAGCCTGAGCGGGATCTCCTACGAGCAGTACTTC. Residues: CASSLSGISYEQYF.

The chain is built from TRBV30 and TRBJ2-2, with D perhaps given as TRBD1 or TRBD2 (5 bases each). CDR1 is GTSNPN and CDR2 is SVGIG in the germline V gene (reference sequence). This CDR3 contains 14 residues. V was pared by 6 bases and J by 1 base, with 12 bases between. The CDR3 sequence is CACAGTGNTGELFF. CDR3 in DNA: TGTGCCTGCGCCGGGACCGGGAACACCGGGGAGCTGTTTTTT.

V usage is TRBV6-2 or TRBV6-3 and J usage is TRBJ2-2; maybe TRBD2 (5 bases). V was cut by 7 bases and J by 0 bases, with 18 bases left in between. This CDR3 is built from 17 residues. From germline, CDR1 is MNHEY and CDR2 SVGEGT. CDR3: CASISLKLGTNTGELFF. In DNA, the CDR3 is TGTGCCAGCATTTCCCTCAAACTAGGGACGAACACCGGGGAGCTGTTTTTT.

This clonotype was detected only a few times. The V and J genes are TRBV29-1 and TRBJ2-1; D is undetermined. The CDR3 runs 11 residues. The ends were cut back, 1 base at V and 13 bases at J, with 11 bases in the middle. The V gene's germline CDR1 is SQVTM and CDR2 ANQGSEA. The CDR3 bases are TGCAGCGTTGAAGGGGGTTTCAGTCAGTTCTTC. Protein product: CSVEGGFSQFF.

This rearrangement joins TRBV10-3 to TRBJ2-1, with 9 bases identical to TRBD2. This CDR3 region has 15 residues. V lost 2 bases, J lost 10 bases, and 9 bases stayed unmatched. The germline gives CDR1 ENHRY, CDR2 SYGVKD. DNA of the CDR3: TGTGCCATCAGTGAGGGAAATAGCGGGAGTGACGAGCAGTTCTTC. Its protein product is CAISEGNSGSDEQFF.

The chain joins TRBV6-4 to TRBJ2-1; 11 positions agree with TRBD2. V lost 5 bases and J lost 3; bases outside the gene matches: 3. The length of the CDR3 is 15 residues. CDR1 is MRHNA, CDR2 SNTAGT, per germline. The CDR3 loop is CASSPGTSGYNEQFF. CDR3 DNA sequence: TGTGCCAGCAGTCCCGGGACTAGCGGCTACAATGAGCAGTTCTTC.

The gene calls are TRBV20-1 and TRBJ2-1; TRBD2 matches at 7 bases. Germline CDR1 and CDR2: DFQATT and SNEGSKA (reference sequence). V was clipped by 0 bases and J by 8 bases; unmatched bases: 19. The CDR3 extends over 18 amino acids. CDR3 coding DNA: TGCAGTGCTAGAGATTGGGGCGGGAGTGAGCCGGGTAGCTATGAGCAGTTCTTC. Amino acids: CSARDWGGSEPGSYEQFF.

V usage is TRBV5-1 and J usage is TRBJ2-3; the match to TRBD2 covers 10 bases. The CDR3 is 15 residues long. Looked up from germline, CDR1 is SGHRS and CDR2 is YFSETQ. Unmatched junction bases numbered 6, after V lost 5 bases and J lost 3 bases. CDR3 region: CASSSTSGKTDTQYF. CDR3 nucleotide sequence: TGCGCCAGCAGTTCCACTAGCGGGAAAACAGATACGCAGTATTTT.

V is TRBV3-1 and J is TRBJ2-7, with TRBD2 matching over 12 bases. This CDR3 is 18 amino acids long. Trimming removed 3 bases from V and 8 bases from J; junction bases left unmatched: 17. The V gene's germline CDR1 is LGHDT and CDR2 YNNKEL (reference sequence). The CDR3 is CASSQTGLAGLSPDKQYF. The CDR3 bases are TGTGCCAGCAGCCAGACGGGACTAGCGGGCCTCTCCCCTGACAAGCAGTACTTC.

CDR3 loop: CASSTPTVTDTQYF. The CDR3 DNA follows: TGTGCCAGCAGCACCCCAACAGTCACAGATACGCAGTATTTT. The chain has TRBV11-2 and TRBJ2-3; D is uncertain. The V end was cut by 5 bases, the J end by 2 bases, with 11 bases between. The V gene's germline CDR1 is SGHAT and CDR2 FQNNGV. The CDR3 consists of 14 residues.

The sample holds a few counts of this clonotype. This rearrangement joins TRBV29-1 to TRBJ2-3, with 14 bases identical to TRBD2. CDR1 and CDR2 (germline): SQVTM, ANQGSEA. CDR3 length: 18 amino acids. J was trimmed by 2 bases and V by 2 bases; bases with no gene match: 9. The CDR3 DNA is TGCAGCGTTGAAACTGGGACTAGCGGGAGTTGGGACACAGATACGCAGTATTTT. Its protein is CSVETGTSGSWDTDTQYF.

CDR3: CASSLVGHNEQFF. DNA for the CDR3: TGTGCCAGCAGCTTAGTTGGGCACAATGAGCAGTTCTTC. This chain uses TRBV13 with TRBJ2-1, with no clear D. V was trimmed by 1 base and J by 5 bases, leaving 6 bases between them. Germline V gene sequence: CDR1 PRHDT, CDR2 FYEKMQ (reference sequence). The CDR3 contains 13 residues.

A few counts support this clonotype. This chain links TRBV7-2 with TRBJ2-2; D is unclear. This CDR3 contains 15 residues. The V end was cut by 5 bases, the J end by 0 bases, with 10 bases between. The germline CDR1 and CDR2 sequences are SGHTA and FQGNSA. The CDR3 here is CASSRDTSNTGELFF. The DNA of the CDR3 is TGTGCCAGCAGCCGAGACACCTCGAACACCGGGGAGCTGTTTTTT. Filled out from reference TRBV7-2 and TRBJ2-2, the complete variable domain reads GAGVSQSPSNKVTEKGKDVELRCDPISGHTALYWYRQSLGQGLEFLIYFQGNSAPDKSGLPSDRFSAERTGGSVSTLTIQRTQQEDSAVYLCASSRDTSNTGELFFGEGSRLTVL.

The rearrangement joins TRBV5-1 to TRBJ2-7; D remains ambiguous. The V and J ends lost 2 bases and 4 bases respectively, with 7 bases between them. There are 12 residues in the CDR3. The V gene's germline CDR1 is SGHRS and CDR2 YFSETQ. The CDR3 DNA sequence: TGCGCCAGCAGCTTCGGCGGTTACGAGCAGTACTTC. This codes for CASSFGGYEQYF.

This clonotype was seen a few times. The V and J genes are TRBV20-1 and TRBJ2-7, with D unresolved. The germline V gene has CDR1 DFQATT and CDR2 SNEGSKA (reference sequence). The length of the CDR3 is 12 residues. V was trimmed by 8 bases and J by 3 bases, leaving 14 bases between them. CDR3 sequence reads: CSPRQVYYEQYF. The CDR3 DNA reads TGCAGTCCCCGGCAGGTTTACTACGAGCAGTACTTC.